The sequence of this TCR beta chain was determined in a study of blood T cell repertoires in COVID-19. The data were produced by immunoSEQ multiplex PCR, yet TCRdb's version contains in-frame clones alone and is incomplete. The data contain about 260,000 clones, over 70% of them singletons. Germline V gives CDR1 SGHDN, CDR2 FVKESK. With 6 bases clipped from V and 2 bases from J, the junction kept 6 bases outside the gene matches. The CDR3 covers 14 residues. Sequencing used peripheral blood. This clonotype was sampled from a woman in her thirties or forties who had recovered from COVID-19. V is TRBV14 and J is TRBJ2-7, with 8 nucleotides matching TRBD1. The CDR3 coding sequence is TGTGCCAGCAGGAAACAGGGGGGTCCCTACGAGCAGTACTTC. The encoded protein is CASRKQGGPYEQYF.